The rows below give T cell receptor beta chains drawn from one sample of a study of CD8+CD57+ T cells in acquired aplastic anemia. TCRdb independently ran MiXCR on the reads; one entry per CDR3 protein. This table has a few hundred thousand distinct CDR3 sequences, about half appearing once. What was sequenced was sorted CD4+, CD8+, or CD8+CD57+ T cells (not recorded which) from PBMCs. These TCRs come from a human donor with aplastic anemia. Each CDR3 is given with its conserved first and last residue. A D gene is named only where the DNA matches it firmly.

J,D,V,length,CDR3
TRBJ1-5,TRBD1,TRBV2,15,CASRDRPYSNQPQHF
TRBJ2-1,TRBD2,TRBV20-1,16,CSAPGTSGDNYNEQFF
TRBJ2-1,TRBD2,TRBV7-8,16,CASSLAFSGGAGEQFF
TRBJ1-2,NA,TRBV19,14,CASSMGTAYYGYTF
TRBJ1-2,TRBD1,TRBV7-9,15,CASSFLGQGTHGYTF
TRBJ1-2,TRBD1,TRBV10-3,14,CAISESGQLYGYTF
TRBJ2-5,NA,TRBV10-3,13,CAISERQQETQYF
TRBJ2-7,NA,TRBV12-3/TRBV12-4,14,CASSPLGSSGEQYF
TRBJ2-6,NA,TRBV9,20,CASSSSRQRYEGSGANVLTF
TRBJ1-5,NA,TRBV19,13,CASSKQGNQPQHF
TRBJ1-5,NA,TRBV7-2,15,CASSFILRGNQPQHF
TRBJ1-1,TRBD1,TRBV18,15,CASSPMDRANTEAFF
TRBJ2-7,TRBD1,TRBV7-8,15,CASSPSGTGHYEQYF
TRBJ2-3,NA,TRBV6-2/TRBV6-3,14,CASSLLEGTDTQYF
TRBJ1-1,TRBD1,TRBV19,13,CASSEAGGREAFF
TRBJ2-3,NA,TRBV19,14,CASSMSQDTDTQYF
TRBJ1-2,TRBD1,TRBV19,12,CASSQQGYGYTF
TRBJ2-7,TRBD1,TRBV6-5,15,CASRHRDRGSYEQYF
TRBJ1-1,NA,TRBV3-1,15,CASSQGGAPNTEAFF
TRBJ1-4,NA,TRBV10-1,15,CASSDRTETNEKLFF
TRBJ2-3,TRBD2,TRBV20-1,15,CSAKGTSGRSDTQYF
TRBJ2-7,NA,TRBV6-5,15,CASSDGSRALSEQYF
TRBJ2-1,NA,TRBV10-2,12,CASSEAPDEQFF
TRBJ2-7,NA,TRBV10-3,13,CAISESWGYEQYF
TRBJ1-2,NA,TRBV9,15,CASSEDPTSPYGYTF
TRBJ2-1,TRBD1,TRBV5-1,14,CASSLGQGPNEQFF
TRBJ2-1,TRBD2,TRBV7-2,15,CASSLARTSGNEQFF
TRBJ1-2,NA,TRBV9,12,CASSVVGGGYTF
TRBJ2-7,NA,TRBV7-2,13,CASSPSYSYEQYF
TRBJ1-2,NA,TRBV25-1,18,CASSSRQILSQPNYGYTF
TRBJ1-6,NA,TRBV2,14,CASSDRGPYSPLHF
TRBJ1-3,NA,TRBV5-1,14,CASSLSDSGNTIYF
TRBJ2-3,NA,TRBV29-1,16,CSVDLPTSSHSDTQYF
TRBJ1-5,TRBD1,TRBV6-1,14,CASLETGYGQPQHF
TRBJ1-1,TRBD1,TRBV4-1,15,CASSLRDRENTEASF
TRBJ2-2,TRBD2,TRBV11-3,17,CASSPPGGGAGTGELFF
TRBJ2-5,TRBD1,TRBV2,13,CASSDDREETQYF
TRBJ2-6,NA,TRBV2,14,CASRLSSGANVLTF
TRBJ1-2,NA,TRBV28,13,CASSPTGLLDYTF
TRBJ2-7,TRBD1,TRBV29-1,12,CSVGTGVYEQYF
TRBJ2-5,NA,TRBV7-9,13,CASSLVQGETQYF
TRBJ2-7,TRBD1,TRBV4-3,14,CASSQAGTGREQYF
TRBJ1-1,NA,TRBV20-1,18,CSARVDQGGSLGLTEAFF
TRBJ2-3,TRBD2,TRBV12-3/TRBV12-4,15,CASSFSRGGRDTQYF
TRBJ1-1,NA,TRBV10-3,13,CAISDPQGLEAFF
TRBJ2-1,TRBD2,TRBV7-3,17,CASSFWRGGLDYQEQFF
TRBJ1-1,TRBD1,TRBV27,14,CASRTYRGDTEAFF
TRBJ2-3,TRBD2,TRBV5-5,15,CASSLERGGTDTQYF
TRBJ2-4,TRBD2,TRBV6-5,15,CASADSGGPGNIQYF
TRBJ1-1,NA,TRBV4-1,15,CASSHLGGMNTEAFF
TRBJ1-2,NA,TRBV20-1,12,CSVAGGGDGYTF
TRBJ1-1,NA,TRBV7-8,13,CASSPQPGTEAFF
TRBJ2-2,NA,TRBV3-1,14,CASSQDDDTGELLF
TRBJ2-5,TRBD1,TRBV3-1,15,CASSLISGQQETQYF
TRBJ1-2,NA,TRBV6-5,14,CASSRRQFNYGYTF
TRBJ2-3,NA,TRBV5-6,14,CASSLPGVTDTQYF
TRBJ2-1,NA,TRBV10-3,16,CAISEKRGGALYEQFF
TRBJ1-1,NA,TRBV15,13,CATSSGSWRTAFF